This is a list of T cell receptor beta chains from one sample in a study of neoadjuvant anti-PD-1 for oral cavity cancer. The repertoire was sequenced with immunoSEQ multiplex PCR; TCRdb's copy has only in-frame clones and lacks some. Here the sample spans 20,000 to 25,000 clones, 45% being singletons. The source material was tumor tissue, sampled after nivolumab (anti-PD-1) treatment. Receptor source: a person aged 40 to 85 with oral cavity squamous cell carcinoma. The CDR3 runs from the conserved cysteine through the conserved F or W. Fields, in order: clone size, V gene, D gene, CDR3 length, J gene, CDR3 DNA, CDR3 protein. A D gene is named only where the DNA matches it firmly. Not all rows give a size; the values are once, few, many and, for expanded clones, a class.

clone_size: many
v_call: TRBV28
d_call: .
cdr3_length: 14
j_call: TRBJ2-3
cdr3_nt: TGTGCCAGCAGCGAGACAGCACGGGAAGATACGCAGTATTTT
cdr3_aa: CASSETAREDTQYF

clone_size: few
v_call: TRBV2
d_call: TRBD1
cdr3_length: 14
j_call: TRBJ2-2
cdr3_nt: TGTGCCAGCAGGGGGACAGTTCGAGGCGGGGAGCTGTTTTTT
cdr3_aa: CASRGTVRGGELFF

clone_size: .
v_call: TRBV7-2
d_call: .
cdr3_length: 13
j_call: TRBJ1-2
cdr3_nt: TGTGCCAGCAGATTCGGCCATACCTATGGCTACACCTTC
cdr3_aa: CASRFGHTYGYTF

clone_size: .
v_call: TRBV6-5
d_call: TRBD1
cdr3_length: 14
j_call: TRBJ2-1
cdr3_nt: TGTGCCAGCAGAGGACAGGGCTCCTACAATGAGCAGTTCTTC
cdr3_aa: CASRGQGSYNEQFF

clone_size: .
v_call: TRBV5-4
d_call: .
cdr3_length: 14
j_call: TRBJ2-7
cdr3_nt: TGTGCCAGCAGCCCGGGAATCCCGGGCTACGAGCAGTACTTC
cdr3_aa: CASSPGIPGYEQYF

clone_size: few
v_call: TRBV19
d_call: .
cdr3_length: 12
j_call: TRBJ1-2
cdr3_nt: TGTGCCAGTAGTAAGGACCTTCGGGGCTACACCTTC
cdr3_aa: CASSKDLRGYTF

clone_size: .
v_call: TRBV10-3
d_call: .
cdr3_length: 14
j_call: TRBJ1-1
cdr3_nt: TGTGCCATCAGTGGAACAAGAGAGAACACTGAAGCTTTCTTT
cdr3_aa: CAISGTRENTEAFF

clone_size: .
v_call: TRBV21-1
d_call: .
cdr3_length: 13
j_call: TRBJ1-1
cdr3_nt: TGTGCCAGCAGCAAAGTCGCAGACACTGAAGCTTTCTTT
cdr3_aa: CASSKVADTEAFF

clone_size: .
v_call: TRBV29-1
d_call: .
cdr3_length: 13
j_call: TRBJ1-1
cdr3_nt: TGCAGCACGCTGCGGATGGGGAACACTGAAGCTTTCTTT
cdr3_aa: CSTLRMGNTEAFF

clone_size: .
v_call: TRBV6-6
d_call: .
cdr3_length: 11
j_call: TRBJ2-7
cdr3_nt: TGTGCCAGCGGAATCCGAGACGAGCAGTACTTC
cdr3_aa: CASGIRDEQYF

clone_size: many
v_call: TRBV7-8
d_call: .
cdr3_length: 14
j_call: TRBJ1-2
cdr3_nt: TGTGCCAGCAGCTTAGCGCAAGAGGGGCGAGGCTACACCTTC
cdr3_aa: CASSLAQEGRGYTF

clone_size: .
v_call: TRBV7-9
d_call: TRBD1
cdr3_length: 13
j_call: TRBJ1-1
cdr3_nt: TGTGCCAGCAGCTTAGGACAGGGGGCTGAAGCTTTCTTT
cdr3_aa: CASSLGQGAEAFF

clone_size: many
v_call: TRBV6-1
d_call: TRBD1
cdr3_length: 16
j_call: TRBJ1-1
cdr3_nt: TGTGCCAGCAGTGAACAGGCAGGGGGCGCCTACGACAAAGCTTTCTTT
cdr3_aa: CASSEQAGGAYDKAFF

clone_size: .
v_call: TRBV10-2
d_call: TRBD1
cdr3_length: 16
j_call: TRBJ2-1
cdr3_nt: TGCGCCAGCAGTCCTTATAATAACAGGGGTTACAATGAGCAGTTCTTC
cdr3_aa: CASSPYNNRGYNEQFF

clone_size: .
v_call: TRBV7-2
d_call: TRBD2
cdr3_length: 14
j_call: TRBJ2-5
cdr3_nt: TGTGCCAGCAGCTTGGGACTAAGCGAAGAGACCCAGTACTTC
cdr3_aa: CASSLGLSEETQYF

clone_size: few
v_call: TRBV5-4
d_call: TRBD2
cdr3_length: 12
j_call: TRBJ2-1
cdr3_nt: TGTGCCAGCAGCTGGACTAGCGGGGAGCAGTTCTTC
cdr3_aa: CASSWTSGEQFF

clone_size: .
v_call: TRBV11-3
d_call: .
cdr3_length: 13
j_call: TRBJ2-5
cdr3_nt: TGTGCCAGCAGCTTTGGTGAGCGGGAGACCCAGTACTTC
cdr3_aa: CASSFGERETQYF

clone_size: .
v_call: TRBV12-2
d_call: .
cdr3_length: 17
j_call: TRBJ2-2
cdr3_nt: TGTGCAAGTCGCTTATTAGGGGGAGAAAAGAACACCGGGGAGCTGTTTTTT
cdr3_aa: CASRLLGGEKNTGELFF

clone_size: .
v_call: TRBV6-6
d_call: .
cdr3_length: 14
j_call: TRBJ1-5
cdr3_nt: TGTGCCAGCAGCCCTGTGATATACAATCAGCCCCAGCATTTT
cdr3_aa: CASSPVIYNQPQHF

clone_size: .
v_call: TRBV19
d_call: .
cdr3_length: 11
j_call: TRBJ1-2
cdr3_nt: TGTGCCACTTGGCAGGGTTATGGCTACACCTTC
cdr3_aa: CATWQGYGYTF

clone_size: few
v_call: TRBV7-2
d_call: .
cdr3_length: 12
j_call: TRBJ2-7
cdr3_nt: TGTGCCAGCAGCTCGCAAAGATGGGAGCAGTACTTC
cdr3_aa: CASSSQRWEQYF

clone_size: .
v_call: TRBV29-1
d_call: TRBD1
cdr3_length: 12
j_call: TRBJ1-1
cdr3_nt: TGCAGCGTGGACAGGGAAGGGACTGAAGCTTTCTTT
cdr3_aa: CSVDREGTEAFF

clone_size: .
v_call: TRBV10-3
d_call: .
cdr3_length: 13
j_call: TRBJ2-2
cdr3_nt: TGTGCCATCAGTGGGACAGCTACCGGGGAGCTGTTTTTT
cdr3_aa: CAISGTATGELFF

clone_size: .
v_call: TRBV9
d_call: .
cdr3_length: 15
j_call: TRBJ1-3
cdr3_nt: TGTGCCAGCAGCGTAAGGGGTAACTCTGGAAACACCATATATTTT
cdr3_aa: CASSVRGNSGNTIYF

clone_size: few
v_call: TRBV7-8
d_call: TRBD2
cdr3_length: 17
j_call: TRBJ2-5
cdr3_nt: TGTGCCAGCAGCCACGACGAGCGAGCGGGGGGACAAGAGACCCAGTACTTC
cdr3_aa: CASSHDERAGGQETQYF

clone_size: many
v_call: TRBV7-8
d_call: .
cdr3_length: 17
j_call: TRBJ1-6
cdr3_nt: TGTGCCAGCAGCCCAAGGCGGGTAGGGAGGTGGAATTCACCCCTCCACTTT
cdr3_aa: CASSPRRVGRWNSPLHF

clone_size: .
v_call: TRBV2
d_call: .
cdr3_length: 11
j_call: TRBJ2-7
cdr3_nt: TGTGCCAGCAGTGAAAGTGCCGGGCAGTACTTC
cdr3_aa: CASSESAGQYF

clone_size: .
v_call: TRBV7-7
d_call: TRBD2
cdr3_length: 14
j_call: TRBJ2-5
cdr3_nt: TGTGCCAGCAGCCCCTCTAGCGGGGAAGAGACCCAGTACTTC
cdr3_aa: CASSPSSGEETQYF

clone_size: few
v_call: TRBV27
d_call: TRBD2
cdr3_length: 16
j_call: TRBJ2-3
cdr3_nt: TGTGCCAGCAGTTTGGGTGCGGGGGGCTGGCGGGATACGCAGTATTTT
cdr3_aa: CASSLGAGGWRDTQYF

clone_size: few
v_call: TRBV7-2
d_call: .
cdr3_length: 13
j_call: TRBJ1-2
cdr3_nt: TGTGCCAGCAGCTTAATGTTCACGGAAGGCTACACCTTC
cdr3_aa: CASSLMFTEGYTF

clone_size: .
v_call: TRBV7-9
d_call: TRBD1
cdr3_length: 15
j_call: TRBJ2-3
cdr3_nt: TGTGCCAGCAGCTGGGGGACAGGGGGCGCAGATACGCAGTATTTT
cdr3_aa: CASSWGTGGADTQYF

clone_size: few
v_call: TRBV5-6
d_call: .
cdr3_length: 16
j_call: TRBJ2-7
cdr3_nt: TGTGCCAGCAGCTTGGCCAGGGACACCCTCTCCTACGAGCAGTACTTC
cdr3_aa: CASSLARDTLSYEQYF

clone_size: few
v_call: TRBV6-6
d_call: TRBD1
cdr3_length: 15
j_call: TRBJ1-2
cdr3_nt: TGTGCCAGCAGTCACCGGGACAGGGGGCGGAATGGCTACACCTTC
cdr3_aa: CASSHRDRGRNGYTF

clone_size: .
v_call: TRBV4-1
d_call: TRBD1
cdr3_length: 17
j_call: TRBJ2-7
cdr3_nt: TGCGCCAGCAGCCAAGATCCCCGGACAGGGGGCATTTACGAGCAGTACTTC
cdr3_aa: CASSQDPRTGGIYEQYF

clone_size: few
v_call: TRBV27
d_call: .
cdr3_length: 15
j_call: TRBJ1-6
cdr3_nt: TGTGCCAGCAGCCCCCGGGACCGACCAAATTCACCCCTCCACTTT
cdr3_aa: CASSPRDRPNSPLHF

clone_size: .
v_call: TRBV5-1
d_call: .
cdr3_length: 16
j_call: TRBJ2-4
cdr3_nt: TGCGCCAGCAGCTCAGGGCTGATCGTAGCCAAAAACATTCAGTACTTC
cdr3_aa: CASSSGLIVAKNIQYF

clone_size: few
v_call: TRBV7-2
d_call: .
cdr3_length: 14
j_call: TRBJ2-5
cdr3_nt: TGTGCCAGCAGCGTTACGTCCGGACAAGAGACCCAGTACTTC
cdr3_aa: CASSVTSGQETQYF

clone_size: .
v_call: TRBV6-1
d_call: .
cdr3_length: 15
j_call: TRBJ1-2
cdr3_nt: TGTGCCAGCAGCGGCACGCTGTTGGGTAACTATGGCTACACCTTC
cdr3_aa: CASSGTLLGNYGYTF

clone_size: .
v_call: TRBV6-5
d_call: .
cdr3_length: 15
j_call: TRBJ2-1
cdr3_nt: TGTGCCAGCAGTTACGGCTTGGCGTCCTACAATGAGCAGTTCTTC
cdr3_aa: CASSYGLASYNEQFF

clone_size: .
v_call: TRBV6-1
d_call: TRBD1
cdr3_length: 13
j_call: TRBJ2-7
cdr3_nt: TGTGCCAGCCGAAGAGGACAGGGAGCCGAGCAGTACTTC
cdr3_aa: CASRRGQGAEQYF

clone_size: many
v_call: TRBV4-1
d_call: TRBD1
cdr3_length: 18
j_call: TRBJ1-6
cdr3_nt: TGCGCCAGCAGCCAAGGAACAGGGGGTAGCTCCTATAATTCACCCCTCCACTTT
cdr3_aa: CASSQGTGGSSYNSPLHF

clone_size: .
v_call: TRBV13
d_call: .
cdr3_length: 15
j_call: TRBJ2-5
cdr3_nt: TGTGCCAGCAGCCAAGGGGACCTAGAGGGAGAGACCCAGTACTTC
cdr3_aa: CASSQGDLEGETQYF

clone_size: .
v_call: TRBV28
d_call: .
cdr3_length: 10
j_call: TRBJ1-1
cdr3_nt: TGTGCCAGCAGTCTTGATGAAGCTTTCTTT
cdr3_aa: CASSLDEAFF

clone_size: .
v_call: TRBV9
d_call: TRBD1
cdr3_length: 15
j_call: TRBJ1-1
cdr3_nt: TGTGCCAGCAGCGTAGTAGGACAGGGGTTCACTGAAGCTTTCTTT
cdr3_aa: CASSVVGQGFTEAFF

clone_size: medium-sized
v_call: TRBV2
d_call: .
cdr3_length: 13
j_call: TRBJ1-6
cdr3_nt: TGTGCCAGCAGTGAGGAGGGATTGGTACCCCTCCACTTT
cdr3_aa: CASSEEGLVPLHF

clone_size: few
v_call: TRBV25-1
d_call: .
cdr3_length: 12
j_call: TRBJ1-5
cdr3_nt: TGTGCCAGCAGGACGGGCAATCAGCCCCAGCATTTT
cdr3_aa: CASRTGNQPQHF

clone_size: .
v_call: TRBV6-1
d_call: .
cdr3_length: 13
j_call: TRBJ1-5
cdr3_nt: TGTGCCGCGGCGGGGATTAGCAATCAGCCCCAGCATTTT
cdr3_aa: CAAAGISNQPQHF

clone_size: .
v_call: TRBV6-5
d_call: TRBD1
cdr3_length: 15
j_call: TRBJ2-5
cdr3_nt: TGTGCCAGCAGTTGGGTGAGGGGGCCAGGGGAGACCCAGTACTTC
cdr3_aa: CASSWVRGPGETQYF

clone_size: medium-sized
v_call: TRBV7-2
d_call: TRBD1
cdr3_length: 15
j_call: TRBJ1-2
cdr3_nt: TGTGCCAGCAGCTTAGAAGGGGGCGCAAACTATGGCTACACCTTC
cdr3_aa: CASSLEGGANYGYTF

clone_size: .
v_call: TRBV4-2
d_call: .
cdr3_length: 16
j_call: TRBJ1-4
cdr3_nt: TGTGCCAGCAGCCAGGGGGGAAACGGGGGCCATGAAAAACTGTTTTTT
cdr3_aa: CASSQGGNGGHEKLFF

clone_size: .
v_call: TRBV30
d_call: TRBD2
cdr3_length: 13
j_call: TRBJ2-7
cdr3_nt: TGTGCCTGGACTCGCCTAGCGGCGTACGAGCAGTACTTC
cdr3_aa: CAWTRLAAYEQYF

clone_size: .
v_call: TRBV5-6
d_call: .
cdr3_length: 15
j_call: TRBJ1-1
cdr3_nt: TGTGCCAGCATGCTAAGGGTTTTGAGGACAACTGAAGCTTTCTTT
cdr3_aa: CASMLRVLRTTEAFF

clone_size: .
v_call: TRBV4-2
d_call: TRBD1
cdr3_length: 18
j_call: TRBJ2-7
cdr3_nt: TGTGCCAGCAGCCAAGATACTGACAGGGGGCTTCGGTCCTACGAGCAGTACTTC
cdr3_aa: CASSQDTDRGLRSYEQYF